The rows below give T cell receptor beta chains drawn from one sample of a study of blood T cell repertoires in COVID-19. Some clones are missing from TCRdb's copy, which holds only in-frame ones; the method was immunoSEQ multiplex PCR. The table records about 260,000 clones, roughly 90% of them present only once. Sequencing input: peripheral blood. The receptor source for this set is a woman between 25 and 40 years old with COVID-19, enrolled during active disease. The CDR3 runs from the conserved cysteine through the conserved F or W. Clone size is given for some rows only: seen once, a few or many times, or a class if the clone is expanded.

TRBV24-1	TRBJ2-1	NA	CATSDPTGGGEQFF
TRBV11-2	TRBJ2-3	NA	CASTLAGAVDTQYF
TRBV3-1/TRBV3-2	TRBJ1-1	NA	CASSWDSSNTEAFF
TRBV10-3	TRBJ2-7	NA	CAISERETLGEQYF
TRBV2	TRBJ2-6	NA	CASRGTGGAGANVLTF
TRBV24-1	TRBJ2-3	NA	CATRQGPTDTQYF
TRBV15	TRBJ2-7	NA	CATSPNAGILHEQYF
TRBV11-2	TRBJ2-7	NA	CASSLGRRGTYEQYF
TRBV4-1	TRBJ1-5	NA	CASSQDMYQPQHF
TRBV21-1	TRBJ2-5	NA	CASSKVSDYLRGQETQYF
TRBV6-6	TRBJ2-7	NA	CASSHPHREPYEQYF
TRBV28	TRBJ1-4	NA	CAIAGLANEKLFF
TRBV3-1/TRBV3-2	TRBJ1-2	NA	CASSLGTRGYTF
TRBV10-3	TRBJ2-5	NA	CAIMGAPAGAEETQYF
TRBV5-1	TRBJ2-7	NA	CASSEGTGAPYEQYF
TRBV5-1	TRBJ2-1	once	CASRREGLALNEQFF
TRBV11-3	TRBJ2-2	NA	CASALTRNTGELFF
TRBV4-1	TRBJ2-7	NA	CASSLVRDSYSYEQYF
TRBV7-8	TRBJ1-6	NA	CASSLAPRGNNSPLHF
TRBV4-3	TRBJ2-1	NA	CASSQGTSGSNEQFF
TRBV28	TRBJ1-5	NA	CASRAAELYSNQPQHF
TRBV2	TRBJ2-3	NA	CASSGRTSGIQYF
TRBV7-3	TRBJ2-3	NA	CASSFLAIDTQYF
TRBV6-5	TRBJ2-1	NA	CASRLLAVVYNEQFF
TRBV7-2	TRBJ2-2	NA	CASRNAATSLAGELFF
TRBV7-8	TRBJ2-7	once	CASSFGRAEQYF
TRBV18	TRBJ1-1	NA	CASSRQGVLTEAFF
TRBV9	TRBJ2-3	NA	CASSAQGAVTDTQYF
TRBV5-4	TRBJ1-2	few	CASSGKQPPYGYTF
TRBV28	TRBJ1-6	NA	CASSPFDSPLHF